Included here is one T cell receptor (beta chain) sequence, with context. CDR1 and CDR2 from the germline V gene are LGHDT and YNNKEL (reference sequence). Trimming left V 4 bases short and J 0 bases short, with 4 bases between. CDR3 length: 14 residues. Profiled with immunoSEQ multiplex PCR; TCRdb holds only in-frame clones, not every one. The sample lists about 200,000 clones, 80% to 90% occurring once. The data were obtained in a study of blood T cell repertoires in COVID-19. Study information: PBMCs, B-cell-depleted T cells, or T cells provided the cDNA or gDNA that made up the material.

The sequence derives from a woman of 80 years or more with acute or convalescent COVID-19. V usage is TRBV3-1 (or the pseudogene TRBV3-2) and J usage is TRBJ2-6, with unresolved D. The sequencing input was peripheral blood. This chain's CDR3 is CASSPFSGANVLTF. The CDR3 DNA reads TGTGCCAGCAGCCCCTTCTCTGGGGCCAACGTCCTGACTTTC.